These T cell receptor beta chains were read from a single sample in a study of OX40 agonist ivuxolimab in advanced cancers. Profiling relied on immunoSEQ multiplex PCR, and the TCRdb table lists in-frame clones only, not all of them. The sample includes about 95,000 clones, roughly nine tenths seen only once; the top ten take approximately 0.35%. The sample here was CD4+ or CD8+ T cells sorted from blood, taken in a trial of the OX40 agonist ivuxolimab. The source is an adult with an advanced solid tumor such as melanoma, head and neck, liver or kidney cancer. The CDR3 runs from the conserved cysteine through the conserved F or W. D genes are given only for firm matches. Some rows have no size entry. The others give once, few or many, or a class for an expanded clone.

V: TRBV7-8; J: TRBJ2-7; size: .; D: TRBD2; DNA: TGTGCCAGCAGCTCATCGACCGGGACTAGCTCCTACGAGCAGTACTTC; CDR3: CASSSSTGTSSYEQYF
V: TRBV19; J: TRBJ1-4; size: .; D: .; DNA: TGTGCCAGTAGTATAGACCGGGACGTAAAGTCTAATGAAAAACTGTTTTTT; CDR3: CASSIDRDVKSNEKLFF
V: TRBV5-1; J: TRBJ1-2; size: .; D: .; DNA: TGCGCCAGCAGCGTGGGGACGGTGCCTAACTATGGCTACACCTTC; CDR3: CASSVGTVPNYGYTF
V: TRBV19; J: TRBJ1-1; size: .; D: TRBD1; DNA: TGTGCCAGTAGTACGACAGGGCTGGGTACTGAAGCTTTCTTT; CDR3: CASSTTGLGTEAFF
V: TRBV5-1; J: TRBJ1-4; size: .; D: .; DNA: TGCGCCAGCAGCTTGGTGTACGGAAAACTGTTTTTT; CDR3: CASSLVYGKLFF
V: TRBV28; J: TRBJ1-2; size: .; D: .; DNA: TGTGCCAGCAGTTTGGGTGCGTCGGGCTATGGCTACACCTTC; CDR3: CASSLGASGYGYTF
V: TRBV27; J: TRBJ2-7; size: once; D: .; DNA: TGTGCCAGCAGTTTAGGGCGGAACTCCTACGAGCAGTACTTC; CDR3: CASSLGRNSYEQYF
V: TRBV30; J: TRBJ2-7; size: .; D: .; DNA: TGTGCCTTGGATCCGGGGGCGGCCTACGAGCAGTACTTC; CDR3: CALDPGAAYEQYF
V: TRBV5-1; J: TRBJ2-7; size: .; D: TRBD1; DNA: TGCGCCAGCAGCTTGGAAGGGACAGGTGTAAACGAGCAGTACTTC; CDR3: CASSLEGTGVNEQYF
V: TRBV19; J: TRBJ2-5; size: .; D: .; DNA: TGTGCCAGTAGTCCCACCCAGGGTACGGGGGGCGTACAAGAGACCCAGTACTTC; CDR3: CASSPTQGTGGVQETQYF
V: TRBV18; J: TRBJ2-3; size: .; D: TRBD1; DNA: TGTGCCAGCTCACCACCGGCACAGGGGAGTACAGATACGCAGTATTTT; CDR3: CASSPPAQGSTDTQYF
V: TRBV10-3; J: TRBJ2-7; size: .; D: TRBD2; DNA: TGTGCCATCAGCCCGGGACTAGCAATACTCAGCGAGCAGTACTTC; CDR3: CAISPGLAILSEQYF
V: TRBV27; J: TRBJ1-5; size: .; D: .; DNA: TGTGCCAGCAGTTTATATCGGTGGCCGGACGGAAACAATCAGCCCCAGCATTTT; CDR3: CASSLYRWPDGNNQPQHF
V: TRBV7-2; J: TRBJ2-5; size: .; D: .; DNA: TGTGCCAGCAGCTTATCCAGCTGGGGCACCAAGAGACCCCAGTACTTC; CDR3: CASSLSSWGTKRPQYF
V: TRBV4-3; J: TRBJ2-1; size: once; D: .; DNA: TGCGCCAGCAGCCAAGACGGGGGCTTCTCCTACAATGAGCAGTTCTTC; CDR3: CASSQDGGFSYNEQFF
V: TRBV7-3; J: TRBJ2-6; size: .; D: .; DNA: TGTGCCAGCAGCTTTGGACAGTTGAAGGGGGCCAACGTCCTGACTTTC; CDR3: CASSFGQLKGANVLTF
V: TRBV4-1; J: TRBJ2-2; size: .; D: .; DNA: TGCGCCAGCAGCCAGGGGGGGCCTAGCGGGGAGCTGTTTTTT; CDR3: CASSQGGPSGELFF
V: TRBV5-1; J: TRBJ1-3; size: .; D: .; DNA: TGCGCCAGCAGCTTTGGCAGGGGCACCTCTGGAAACACCATATATTTT; CDR3: CASSFGRGTSGNTIYF
V: TRBV7-2; J: TRBJ2-3; size: .; D: .; DNA: TGTGCCAGCAGCTTAGAGGCCGGGGATACGCAGTATTTT; CDR3: CASSLEAGDTQYF
V: TRBV30; J: TRBJ2-2; size: .; D: .; DNA: TGTGCCTCACAGGGTGGCCCCGGGGAGCTGTTTTTT; CDR3: CASQGGPGELFF
V: TRBV7-2; J: TRBJ1-3; size: .; D: .; DNA: TGTGCCAGCAGCTTAGAGACAGGATCTGGAAACACCATATATTTT; CDR3: CASSLETGSGNTIYF
V: TRBV7-9; J: TRBJ1-4; size: .; D: .; DNA: TGTGCCAGCAGCTGGGAACGGGATGAAAAACTGTTTTTT; CDR3: CASSWERDEKLFF
V: TRBV10-3; J: TRBJ2-1; size: .; D: .; DNA: TGTGCCATCAGGGAGGGACAGCTATTCAATGAGCAGTTCTTC; CDR3: CAIREGQLFNEQFF
V: TRBV4-1; J: TRBJ2-2; size: .; D: .; DNA: TGCGCCAGCAGCCAAGATTGGGGGCAGAGTAACACCGGGGAGCTGTTTTTT; CDR3: CASSQDWGQSNTGELFF
V: TRBV11-2; J: TRBJ2-2; size: .; D: TRBD1; DNA: TGTGCCAGCAGCTTAGGGCCGACAGGGGGCGATTCCGGGGAGCTGTTTTTT; CDR3: CASSLGPTGGDSGELFF
V: TRBV7-2; J: TRBJ2-6; size: .; D: .; DNA: TGTGCCAGCAGCTTAGGAGACCTTACGCTAGGGGCCAACGTCCTGACTTTC; CDR3: CASSLGDLTLGANVLTF
V: TRBV18; J: TRBJ1-5; size: .; D: TRBD1; DNA: TGTGCCAGCTCATCGGGACAGCCTTATAGCAATCAGCCCCAGCATTTT; CDR3: CASSSGQPYSNQPQHF
V: TRBV30; J: TRBJ2-5; size: .; D: TRBD1; DNA: TGTGCCTGGGGCCTGGGGACAGGGTTGTACCAAGAGACCCAGTACTTC; CDR3: CAWGLGTGLYQETQYF
V: TRBV7-9; J: TRBJ2-7; size: .; D: .; DNA: TGTGCCAGCAGCCTAGAAGGGGTGTCGTCCTACGAGCAGTACTTC; CDR3: CASSLEGVSSYEQYF
V: TRBV6-1; J: TRBJ1-4; size: .; D: .; DNA: TGTGCCAGCAGTGAAAATAACGCGATAGGGGGGCGCGGTGAAAAACTGTTTTTT; CDR3: CASSENNAIGGRGEKLFF
V: TRBV5-5; J: TRBJ1-5; size: once; D: .; DNA: TGTGCCAGCAGCCTATTCGCCCTGGGGAATCAGCCCCAGCATTTT; CDR3: CASSLFALGNQPQHF